The source of this T cell receptor (beta chain) is a study of identical twins. Germline loops: CDR1 SGHDN, CDR2 FVKESK. Trimming removed 4 bases from V and 3 bases from J; junction bases left unmatched: 13. The CDR3 extends over 17 amino acids. In this sample, this clonotype turned up a few times. TCRdb ran MiXCR on the 5' RACE reads and lists one entry per CDR3 protein. The sample has hundreds of thousands of distinct CDR3 sequences; 8.5% to 9% are singletons. These data also formed part of another study, on yellow fever vaccine responses in identical twins.

Specimen: PBMCs. The V gene is TRBV14, the J gene TRBJ2-5; 8 nucleotides line up with TRBD1. This clonotype originated in a woman under 30 in good health. The CDR3 spells CASSPMGRTGRKETQYF. The CDR3 coding sequence is TGTGCCAGCAGCCCCATGGGACGGACAGGGAGGAAAGAGACCCAGTACTTC.